The T cell receptor beta chain under discussion was sequenced for a study of blood T cell repertoires in COVID-19. Study information: From the United States, Italy and Spain came samples of acute and convalescent COVID-19.

Original analysis: Nucleated cell number was recorded as an estimate derived from reference gene primer amplification. Libraries were prepared by immunoSEQ multiplex PCR; TCRdb keeps only in-frame clonotypes and omits some of them. That table gives V, J and clone size, and the DNA gave D and trimming. The repertoire holds 270,000 or so clones, 90% seen once, with over 4% in the top ten. Germline V gene data show CDR1 as SGHTA and CDR2 as FQGTGA. V was clipped by 1 base and J by 8 bases, with 14 bases between them. This CDR3 has 14 amino acids. Everyone who took part was roughly 18 to 100 years old, and they came from some 23 US areas. Cohorts were determined from participant-reported clinical history.

The rearrangement joins TRBV7-3 to TRBJ2-5; D perhaps matches TRBD2 (5 bases). The clonotype was recovered from a woman in her twenties or thirties with acute COVID-19. Source material: PBMCs or T cells enriched from blood (not recorded which). This chain's CDR3 is CASSLNGGPSTQYF. The CDR3 coding sequence is TGTGCCAGCAGCTTAAATGGAGGACCGTCTACCCAGTACTTC.